This entry concerns a single T cell receptor (beta chain). Trimming pared 10 bases from V and 1 base from J, leaving 8 bases between. The germline CDR1 and CDR2 sequences are MGHDK and SYGVNS. The CDR3 runs to 11 residues. This record comes from a study of HIV-infected children after antiretroviral therapy interruption. The TCR library was built from RNA with a 3' RACE protocol and unique molecular identifiers. TCRdb re-called the 3' RACE reads through MiXCR, storing one row per CDR3 protein. This table holds about 83,000 distinct CDR3 sequences, roughly 6.7% found once. Regarding treatment: PENTA 11 planned treatment interruption arm or continuous ART arm.

This chain connects TRBV25-1 to TRBJ2-7; D is possibly TRBD1 (6 bases). The clonotype originates from a pool of human donors with HIV. The sample in question was CD45RA+ CD4+ T cells from PBMCs, pooled from several time points, obtained from a donor given antiretroviral therapy, either interrupted or continuous. Subset: naive CD4+ CD45RA+ CD45RO- T cells. The CDR3 coding sequence is TGTGCCACCAGGGGTTCCTACGAGCAGTACTTC. Translation: CATRGSYEQYF.